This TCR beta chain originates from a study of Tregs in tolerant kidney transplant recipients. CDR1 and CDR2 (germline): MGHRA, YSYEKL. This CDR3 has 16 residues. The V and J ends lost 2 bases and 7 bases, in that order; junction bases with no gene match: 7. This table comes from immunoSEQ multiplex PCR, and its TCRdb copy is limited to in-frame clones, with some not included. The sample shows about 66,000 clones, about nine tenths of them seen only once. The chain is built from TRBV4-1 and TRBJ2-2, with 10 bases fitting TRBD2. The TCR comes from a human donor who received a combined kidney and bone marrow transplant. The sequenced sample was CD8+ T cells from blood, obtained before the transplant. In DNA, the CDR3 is TGCGCCAGCAGCCAACCAGCGGGAGGGCTGGACGGGGAGCTGTTTTTT. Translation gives CASSQPAGGLDGELFF.